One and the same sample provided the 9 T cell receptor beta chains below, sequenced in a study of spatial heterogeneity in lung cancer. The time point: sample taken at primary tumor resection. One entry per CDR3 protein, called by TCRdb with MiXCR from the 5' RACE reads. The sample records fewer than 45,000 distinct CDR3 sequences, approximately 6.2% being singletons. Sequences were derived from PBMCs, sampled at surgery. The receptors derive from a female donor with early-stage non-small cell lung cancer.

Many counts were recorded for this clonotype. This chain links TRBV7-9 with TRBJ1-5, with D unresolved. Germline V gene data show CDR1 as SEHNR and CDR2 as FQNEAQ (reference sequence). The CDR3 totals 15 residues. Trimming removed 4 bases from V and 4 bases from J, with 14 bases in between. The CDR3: CASSYTGPGNQPQHF. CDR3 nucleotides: TGTGCCAGCAGCTACACCGGACCAGGAAATCAGCCCCAGCATTTT.

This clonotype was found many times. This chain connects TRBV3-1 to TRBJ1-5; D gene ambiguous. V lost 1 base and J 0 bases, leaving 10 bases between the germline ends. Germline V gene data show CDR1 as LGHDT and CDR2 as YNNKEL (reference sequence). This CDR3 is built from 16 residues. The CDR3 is CASSQGSQPSNQPQHF. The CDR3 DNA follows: TGTGCCAGCAGCCAAGGGTCGCAGCCTAGCAATCAGCCCCAGCATTTT.

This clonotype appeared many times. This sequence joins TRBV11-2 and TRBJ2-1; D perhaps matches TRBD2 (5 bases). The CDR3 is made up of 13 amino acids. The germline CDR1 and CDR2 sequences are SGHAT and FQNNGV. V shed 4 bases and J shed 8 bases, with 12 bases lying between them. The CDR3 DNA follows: TGTGCCAGCAGCTCCTCCACTAGACATGAGCAGTTCTTC. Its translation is CASSSSTRHEQFF.

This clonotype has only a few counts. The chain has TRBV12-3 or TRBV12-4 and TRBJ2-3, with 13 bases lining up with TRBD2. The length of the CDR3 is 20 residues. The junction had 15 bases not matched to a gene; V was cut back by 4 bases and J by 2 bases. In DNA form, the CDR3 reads TGTGCCAGCAGTTGGGCCGTAGGACTAGCGGGGGCCCTAATCACAGATACGCAGTATTTT. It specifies CASSWAVGLAGALITDTQYF.

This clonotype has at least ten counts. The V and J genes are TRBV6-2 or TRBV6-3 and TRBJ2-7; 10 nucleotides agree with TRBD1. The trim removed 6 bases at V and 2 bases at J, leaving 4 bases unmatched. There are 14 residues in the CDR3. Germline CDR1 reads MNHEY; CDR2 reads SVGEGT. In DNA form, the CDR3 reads TGTGCCAGCAGAAACGACAGGGGGCCCTACGAGCAGTACTTC. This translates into CASRNDRGPYEQYF.

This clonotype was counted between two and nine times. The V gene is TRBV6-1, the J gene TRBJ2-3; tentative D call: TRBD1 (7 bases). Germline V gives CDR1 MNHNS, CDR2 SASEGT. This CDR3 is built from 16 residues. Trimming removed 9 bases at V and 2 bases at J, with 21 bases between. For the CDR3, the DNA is TGTGCCAGTGGGAGGACAGGCCCGGCCCCCACAGATACGCAGTATTTT. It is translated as CASGRTGPAPTDTQYF.

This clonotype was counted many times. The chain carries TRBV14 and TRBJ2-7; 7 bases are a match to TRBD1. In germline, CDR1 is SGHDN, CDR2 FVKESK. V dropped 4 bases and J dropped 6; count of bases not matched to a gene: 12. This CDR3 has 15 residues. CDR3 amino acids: CASSPGHRGIGEQYF. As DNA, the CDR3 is TGTGCCAGCAGCCCGGGCCACAGGGGAATCGGCGAGCAGTACTTC. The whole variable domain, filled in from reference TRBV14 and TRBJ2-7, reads EAGVTQFPSHSVIEKGQTVTLRCDPISGHDNLYWYRRVMGKEIKFLLHFVKESKQDESGMPNNRFLAERTGGTYSTLKVQPAELEDSGVYFCASSPGHRGIGEQYFGPGTRLTVT.

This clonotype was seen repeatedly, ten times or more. The CDR3 here is CASSPPGQGYYGYTF. The CDR3 DNA reads TGTGCCAGCAGCCCTCCAGGACAGGGTTACTATGGCTACACCTTC. This rearrangement joins TRBV7-2 to TRBJ1-2; TRBD1 matches 8 bases. Trimming took 5 bases from V and 3 from J; bases not matched to a gene: 8. CDR1 is SGHTA and CDR2 is FQGNSA in the germline V gene. This CDR3 comprises 15 residues.

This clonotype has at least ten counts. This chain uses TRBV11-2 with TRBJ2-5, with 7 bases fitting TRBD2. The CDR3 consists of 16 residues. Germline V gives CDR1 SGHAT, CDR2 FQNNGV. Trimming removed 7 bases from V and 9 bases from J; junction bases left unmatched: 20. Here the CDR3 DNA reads TGTGCCAGCACCGCCCCCTCAGGACTAGGGGCGTGGGCCCAGTACTTC. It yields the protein CASTAPSGLGAWAQYF.